This is a list of T cell receptor beta chains from one sample in a study of beta chain features in type 1 diabetes. Here immunoSEQ multiplex PCR was the method, and the copy in TCRdb shows in-frame clones only, minus some. The sample includes more than 150,000 clones, approximately 9.9% of them seen just once. The sequencing sample was made of central memory CD4+ T cells from blood. Every receptor here comes from a woman aged 18 to 35 in good health. Each CDR3 is given with its conserved first and last residue. D genes are given only for firm matches. Some rows mark clone size as missing; the rest say once, few, many or name a class of expanded clone.

D gene	clone size	CDR3 length	V gene	J gene	CDR3 DNA	CDR3 protein
TRBD1	few	14	TRBV19	TRBJ2-7	TGTGCCACCTCTCCCGACAGGGGAAGGTACGAGCAGTACTTC	CATSPDRGRYEQYF
.	few	13	TRBV4-2	TRBJ2-7	TGTGCCAGCAGCCAAGAGGTGGAGTACGAGCAGTACTTC	CASSQEVEYEQYF
TRBD1	few	13	TRBV29-1	TRBJ2-7	TGCAGCGGCACCGGGACAGGGCCCGGGGAGCAGTACTTC	CSGTGTGPGEQYF
.	few	14	TRBV15	TRBJ2-2	TGTGCCACCAGCAGCGCCGGAGTCCAAGGGGAGCTGTTTTTT	CATSSAGVQGELFF
TRBD2	once	16	TRBV11-2	TRBJ2-1	TGTGCCAGCAGCCCCGGACTAGCGGGGACCGCCCTCGAGCAGTTCTTC	CASSPGLAGTALEQFF
TRBD1	.	15	TRBV6-1	TRBJ1-1	TGTGCCAGCAGTGTCACAGGGGGCAGGTACGCTGAAGCTTTCTTT	CASSVTGGRYAEAFF
.	.	15	TRBV5-4	TRBJ2-5	TGTGCCAGCAGCTTGGGGACAGCGTACCAAGAGACCCAGTACTTC	CASSLGTAYQETQYF
TRBD2	few	15	TRBV9	TRBJ2-1	TGTGCCAGCAGCGTAGGGTCTAGCGGGGTAGTTGAGCAGTTCTTC	CASSVGSSGVVEQFF
TRBD1	few	14	TRBV6-5	TRBJ2-7	TGTGCCAGCAGTTATCGGGACAGACTCTACGAGCAGTACTTC	CASSYRDRLYEQYF
TRBD1	few	12	TRBV6-6	TRBJ1-2	TGTGCCAGCAGTCATGGACAGGATGGCTACACCTTC	CASSHGQDGYTF
.	few	15	TRBV19	TRBJ1-1	TGTGCCAGTAGGTCGAACAGATACCCGAACACTGAAGCTTTCTTT	CASRSNRYPNTEAFF
.	.	14	TRBV7-9	TRBJ1-1	TGTGCCAGCAGCTTAGAGGCAGGGCCCACTGAAGCTTTCTTT	CASSLEAGPTEAFF
.	.	12	TRBV9	TRBJ1-1	TGTGCCAGCGGCGGGGCGACCACTGAAGCTTTCTTT	CASGGATTEAFF
.	.	15	TRBV7-8	TRBJ2-7	TGTGCCAGCAGCTTTGGAGGGCCCCTTACCTACGAGCAGTACTTC	CASSFGGPLTYEQYF
TRBD1	many	13	TRBV2	TRBJ1-1	TGTGCCAGCACCCCACAGGGGGCCGCTGAAGCTTTCTTT	CASTPQGAAEAFF
TRBD1	few	18	TRBV7-2	TRBJ1-5	TGTGCCAGCAGCTTAGCTTGGGGGTTCGGACAGGGTGATCAGCCCCAGCATTTT	CASSLAWGFGQGDQPQHF
.	few	15	TRBV7-9	TRBJ2-1	TGTGCCAGCAGCTTAGGGGCTGGGTCCTACAATGAGCAGTTCTTC	CASSLGAGSYNEQFF
TRBD1	few	14	TRBV7-2	TRBJ2-3	TGTGCCAGCAGCTTATCAGACAGGGCAGATACGCAGTATTTT	CASSLSDRADTQYF
TRBD1	.	16	TRBV4-1	TRBJ1-2	TGCGCCAGCAGCCAAGTTTACCCACAGGGGAATGCTGGCTACACCTTC	CASSQVYPQGNAGYTF
.	few	14	TRBV9	TRBJ2-2	TGTGCCAGCAGCGCACCCTATAACACCGGGGAGCTGTTTTTT	CASSAPYNTGELFF
.	.	11	TRBV30	TRBJ2-7	TGTGCCTGGAAGAGCTCCTACGAGCAGTACTTC	CAWKSSYEQYF
TRBD1	.	13	TRBV29-1	TRBJ1-2	TGCAGCGCCTGGACAGGGGGCAGCTATGGCTACACCTTC	CSAWTGGSYGYTF
TRBD2	.	15	TRBV10-3	TRBJ2-1	TGTGCCATCAGTCCCCTAGCGGGACTTTACAATGAGCAGTTCTTC	CAISPLAGLYNEQFF
TRBD1	few	15	TRBV7-2	TRBJ1-1	TGTGCCAGCAGCACCCGGACAGGGGGGATGGCTGAAGCTTTCTTT	CASSTRTGGMAEAFF
.	few	15	TRBV11-3	TRBJ1-3	TGTGCCAGCAGCTTAAGGCAGGGCTCTGGAAACACCATATATTTT	CASSLRQGSGNTIYF
.	few	14	TRBV5-1	TRBJ2-2	TGCGCCAGCAGCTACTTGTCCCTGGCCGGGGAGCTGTTTTTT	CASSYLSLAGELFF
.	.	15	TRBV9	TRBJ2-5	TGTGCCAGCAGCGTAGCTGTGGGGAGGCAAGAGACCCAGTACTTC	CASSVAVGRQETQYF
TRBD2	.	13	TRBV27	TRBJ2-3	TGTGCCACAGCGGGGTCTGAGCCCCATACGCAGTATTTT	CATAGSEPHTQYF
.	.	12	TRBV30	TRBJ2-2	TGTGCCTGGACACTTAACACCGGGGAGCTGTTTTTT	CAWTLNTGELFF
TRBD2	.	15	TRBV5-1	TRBJ2-1	TGCGCCAGCAGCTTGAATGCGGGAGGGGACAATGAGCAGTTCTTC	CASSLNAGGDNEQFF
.	few	15	TRBV30	TRBJ2-3	TGTGCCTGGAGTCGAGGGAGTGCTAGCACAGATACGCAGTATTTT	CAWSRGSASTDTQYF
.	few	14	TRBV7-8	TRBJ1-5	TGTGCCAGCAGCTTAGCCCGGGGGAATCAGCCCCAGCATTTT	CASSLARGNQPQHF
TRBD2	.	17	TRBV25-1	TRBJ2-1	TGTGCCAGCAGTGCCCTTACCGGGACTAGCGGGGGGAATGAGCAGTTCTTC	CASSALTGTSGGNEQFF
TRBD1	.	12	TRBV6-6	TRBJ1-2	TGTGCCAGCCTGACAGGGAACTATGGCTACACCTTC	CASLTGNYGYTF
TRBD2	.	15	TRBV5-1	TRBJ2-1	TGCGCCAGCAGCTTGGGGGGGACTAGTGGCAATGAGCAGTTCTTC	CASSLGGTSGNEQFF
.	few	17	TRBV4-2	TRBJ2-5	TGTGCCAGCAGCCGCGGAGGTAGGCAAGAGGCTAGGGAGACCCAGTACTTC	CASSRGGRQEARETQYF